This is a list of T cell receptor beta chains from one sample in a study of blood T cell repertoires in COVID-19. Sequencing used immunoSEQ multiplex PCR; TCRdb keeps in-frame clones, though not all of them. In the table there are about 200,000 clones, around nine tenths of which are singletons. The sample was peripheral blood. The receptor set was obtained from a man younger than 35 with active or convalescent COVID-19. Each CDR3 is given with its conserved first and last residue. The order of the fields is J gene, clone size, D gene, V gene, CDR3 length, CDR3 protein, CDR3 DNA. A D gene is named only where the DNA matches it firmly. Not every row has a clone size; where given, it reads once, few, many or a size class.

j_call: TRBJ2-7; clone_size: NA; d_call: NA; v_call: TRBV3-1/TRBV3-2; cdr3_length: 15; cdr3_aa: CASSAEWSLSYEQYF; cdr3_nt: TGTGCCAGCAGCGCGGAATGGAGCCTCTCCTACGAGCAGTACTTC
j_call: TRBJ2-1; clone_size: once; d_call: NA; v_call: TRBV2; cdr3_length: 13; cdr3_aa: CASNEGSYNEQFF; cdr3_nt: TGTGCCAGCAACGAGGGTAGCTACAATGAGCAGTTCTTC
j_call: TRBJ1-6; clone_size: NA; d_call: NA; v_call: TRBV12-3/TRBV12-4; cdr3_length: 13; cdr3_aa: CASSPGQNSPLHF; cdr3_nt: TGTGCCAGCAGTCCCGGACAGAATTCACCCCTCCACTTT
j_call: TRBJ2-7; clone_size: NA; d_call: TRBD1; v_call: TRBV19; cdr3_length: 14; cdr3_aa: CASRGQGSSYEQYF; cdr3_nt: TGTGCCAGTAGGGGACAGGGCTCCTCCTACGAGCAGTACTTC
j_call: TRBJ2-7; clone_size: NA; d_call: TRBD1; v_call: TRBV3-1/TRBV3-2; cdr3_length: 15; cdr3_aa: CASSPDRGPPYEQYF; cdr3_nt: TGTGCCAGCAGCCCGGACAGGGGGCCCCCCTACGAGCAGTACTTC
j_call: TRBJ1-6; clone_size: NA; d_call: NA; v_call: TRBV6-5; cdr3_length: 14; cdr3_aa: CASKVGGLNSPLHF; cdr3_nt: TGTGCCAGCAAGGTCGGAGGTCTAAATTCACCCCTCCACTTT
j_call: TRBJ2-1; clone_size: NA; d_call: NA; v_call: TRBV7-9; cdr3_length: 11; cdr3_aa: CASSITARVFF; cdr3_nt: TGTGCCAGCAGCATCACGGCCCGGGTGTTCTTC
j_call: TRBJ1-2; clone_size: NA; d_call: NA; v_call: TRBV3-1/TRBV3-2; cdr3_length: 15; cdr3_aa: CASSQDTGRYYGYTF; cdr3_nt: TGTGCCAGCAGCCAAGATACGGGGAGGTACTATGGCTACACCTTC
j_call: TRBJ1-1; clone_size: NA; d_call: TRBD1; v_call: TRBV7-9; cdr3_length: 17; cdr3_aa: CASSNKLTGAENTEAFF; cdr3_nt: TGTGCCAGCAGCAACAAGCTGACAGGGGCGGAAAACACTGAAGCTTTCTTT
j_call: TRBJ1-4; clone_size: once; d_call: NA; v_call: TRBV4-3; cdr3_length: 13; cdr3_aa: CASSREVNEKLFF; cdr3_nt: TGCGCCAGCAGCAGGGAGGTGAATGAAAAACTGTTTTTT
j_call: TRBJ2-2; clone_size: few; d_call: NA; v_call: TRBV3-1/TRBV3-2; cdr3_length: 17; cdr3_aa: CASRVWSAAANTGELFF; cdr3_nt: TGTGCCAGCAGGGTTTGGTCAGCGGCCGCGAACACCGGGGAGCTGTTTTTT
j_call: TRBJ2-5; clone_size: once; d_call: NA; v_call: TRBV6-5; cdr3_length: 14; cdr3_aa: CASSNGGPWETQYF; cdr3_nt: TGTGCCAGCAGCAACGGGGGGCCCTGGGAGACCCAGTACTTC
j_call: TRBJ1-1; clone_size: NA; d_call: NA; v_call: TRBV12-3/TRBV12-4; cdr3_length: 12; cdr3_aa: CASSSRGMVAFF; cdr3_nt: TGTGCCAGCAGTTCAAGGGGAATGGTAGCTTTCTTT
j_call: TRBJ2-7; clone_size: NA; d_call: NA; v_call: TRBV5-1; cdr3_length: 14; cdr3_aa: CASRNTGQAYEQYF; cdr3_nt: TGCGCCAGCCGGAATACGGGACAAGCCTACGAGCAGTACTTC
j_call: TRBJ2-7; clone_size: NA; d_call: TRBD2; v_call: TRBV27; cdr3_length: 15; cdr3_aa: CASSFGTSGAYEQYF; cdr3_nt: TGTGCCAGCAGTTTTGGGACTAGCGGGGCATACGAGCAGTACTTC
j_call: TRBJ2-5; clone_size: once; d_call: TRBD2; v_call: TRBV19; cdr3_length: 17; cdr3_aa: CASSIQASGGNQETQYF; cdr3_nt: TGTGCCAGTAGTATACAGGCTAGCGGGGGGAACCAAGAGACCCAGTACTTC
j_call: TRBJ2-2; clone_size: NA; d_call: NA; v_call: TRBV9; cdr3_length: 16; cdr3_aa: CASSVGLPGYNGELFF; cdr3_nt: TGTGCCAGCAGCGTAGGCTTGCCAGGTTATAACGGGGAGCTGTTTTTT
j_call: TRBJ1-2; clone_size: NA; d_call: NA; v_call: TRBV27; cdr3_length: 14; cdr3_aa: CASSLSERGSGYTF; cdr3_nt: TGTGCCAGCAGTTTATCGGAAAGGGGCTCTGGCTACACCTTC
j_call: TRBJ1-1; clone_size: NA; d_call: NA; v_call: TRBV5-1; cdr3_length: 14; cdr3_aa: CASSFRTANTEAFF; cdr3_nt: TGCGCCAGCAGCTTCCGGACAGCGAACACTGAAGCTTTCTTT